This T cell receptor beta chain was found in a study of T cell responses to AZD1222 COVID-19 vaccine (dated by TCRdb to about 2021). With regard to the full study: TCR sequencing was performed for more than 230 trial participants, of whom 200 to 220 were given two doses of AZD1222 and around 25 were given two doses of MenACWY control vaccine. Trial participants were enrolled by age into 18-55, 56-69 and 70-plus year subgroups, with approximately 150, 28 and 58 TCR-sequenced participants respectively. Overall results and qualifications from the work: Only five to seven AZD1222 recipients were SARS-CoV-2 seropositive at baseline, limiting conclusions about previously exposed vaccinees. Epitopes outside the regions mutated in the B.1.351 and B.1.1.7 variants were reportedly recognized by nearly half of the unique spike-specific TCRs. Vaccine-associated CD4 TCRs spanned the whole spike protein, with dominant responses in regions 160-218 and 743-854. In the small 56-69-year group, the increase in depth fell short of significance, most likely because of low power. A significant rise in spike-specific TCR breadth and depth was observed after two AZD1222 doses relative to day 0 and relative to MenACWY recipients. Participants were mostly white British and included more females than males, and it was suggested by the authors that clonal diversity may have been underestimated. No day 14 peak-response samples were available, so repertoires were characterized only after the peak T cell response.

The CDR1 and CDR2 encoded by the germline V gene (reference sequence) are LNHDA and SQIVND. V sheds 3 bases and J sheds 4 bases, leaving 9 bases between their ends. The CDR3 contains 13 residues, cysteine and phenylalanine counted. The sequence is cut down to CDR3 DNA, 39 bases in frame from base 1. The sample's time point label, in plain terms: about 28 days (+/-7) after the second vaccine dose. Because spike-specific TCR depth and breadth did not differ between the two schedules, AZD1222 recipients who got a second dose at roughly 4 weeks were pooled with those who got a second dose at roughly 12 weeks. The vaccinee samples were drawn from two UK trials, COV001 and COV002, one of which was a single-blind randomized controlled phase 2/3 trial testing AZD1222 (ChAdOx1 nCoV-19) in healthy adults. For TCRbeta chain sequencing, PBMC samples were collected from trial participants at day 0 and at day 28 after the second dose.

The CDR3 regions of human TCRbeta chains were analyzed by immunosequencing. Per the source publication's procedure: TCRs in the repertoires were compared against a reference library of SARS-CoV-2-specific TCRs that had been generated with the MIRA antigen-specificity platform. Breadth was defined as the fraction of unique TCRs that were SARS-CoV-2-associated, and depth was defined as the fraction of total T cells that were SARS-CoV-2-associated. Using the MIRA data, every spike-specific TCR was mapped to the spike region that the TCR reacted to and assigned to either a CD4 or a CD8 class. Log10-transformed breadth and depth values were compared by one-way ANOVA with Sidak's multiple comparisons tests. The clones in this table, taken by TCRdb from immuneACCESS, are in-frame only. Not every clone is retained; where verified, under half of the shortfall comes from an unresolved V gene, and the cause of the rest is unknown. The V and J calls and the clone size are those of that table, but D and trimming were determined from the DNA. Across this sample there are 150,000 to 200,000 clones, with about 88% seen only once. 25% to 30% of the sample is held by the ten biggest clonotypes.

Details on this clone: Its antigen remains unidentified. Within one base of it there is no much larger clone, and no base qualities were kept.

The sequence is built from TRBV19 and TRBJ1-2, with no confident D gene call. The receptor comes from an adult who received the AZD1222 COVID-19 vaccine. The source was peripheral blood, collected 28 days after the second AZD1222 dose. The nucleotide sequence reads TGTGCCAGTAGTATCCTGGCCAGCTATGGCTACACCTTC. Its protein reads: CASSILASYGYTF.